This TCR beta chain is drawn from a study of OX40 agonist ivuxolimab in advanced cancers. For the study at large: Patients were over 65% male with ages about 23 to 80, mean about 60.

Concerning this clone: The target antigen is unknown.

Whole-study results and caveats: Dose levels from 0.1 to 3.0 mg/kg saw CD4+ and CD8+ blood T cells expand clonally by week 6.

Trimming at V came to 0 bases and at J to 10 bases, leaving 12 bases not matched to a gene. The CDR3 is 15 residues long. Germline CDR1 reads SGHKS; CDR2 reads YYEKEE (reference sequence). Patients were ruled out by autoimmune disease history or systemic immunosuppression. Samples of blood were obtained at baseline, on cycle 4 day 1, and on cycle 7 day 1. Using immunoSEQ multiplex PCR, the repertoire was profiled, and TCRdb retains in-frame clones only, with some absent. The sample has some 67,000 clones, about 85% seen once; the top ten hold 0.83%. The sequence came from an adult with an advanced solid tumor such as melanoma, head and neck, liver or kidney cancer. The input for sequencing was CD4+ or CD8+ T cells sorted from blood, taken in a trial of the OX40 agonist ivuxolimab. The chain uses TRBV5-5 and TRBJ1-1, with 7 nucleotides matching TRBD1. CDR3 DNA sequence: TGTGCCAGCAGCTTGGAAGTCAGGGGGATCGGTCGAGCTTTCTTT. Translating it yields CASSLEVRGIGRAFF.